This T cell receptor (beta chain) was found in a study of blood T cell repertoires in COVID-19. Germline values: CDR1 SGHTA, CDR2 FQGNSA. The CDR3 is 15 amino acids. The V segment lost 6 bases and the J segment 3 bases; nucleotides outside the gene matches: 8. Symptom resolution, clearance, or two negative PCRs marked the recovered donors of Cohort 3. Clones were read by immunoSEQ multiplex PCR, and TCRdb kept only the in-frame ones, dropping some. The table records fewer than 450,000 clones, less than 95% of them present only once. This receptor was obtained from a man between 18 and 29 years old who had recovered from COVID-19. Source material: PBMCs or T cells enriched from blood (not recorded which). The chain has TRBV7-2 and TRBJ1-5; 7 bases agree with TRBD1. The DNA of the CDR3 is TGTGCCAGCAGTCCCGGGACAGCTGTCAATCAGCCCCAGCATTTT. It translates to CASSPGTAVNQPQHF.